Listed here is a single TCR beta chain. Its target is unknown. The data are from a study of vaccination effects on CD4 cells after COVID-19. Study overall: Post-vaccine specimens arrived a median 72 days past the second dose.

Germline CDR1 is SGHRS and CDR2 is YFSETQ. Trimming took 5 bases from V and 1 from J, leaving 12 bases between them. The CDR3 loop spans 14 amino acids. Sequencing followed a ViraFEST assay step that expanded antigen-specific CD4+ T cells with viral peptide pools. Cultured cells yielded isolated CD4+ T cells after less than 11 days. Of the BNT162b2 and mRNA-1273 vaccines, participants received two doses of one or the other. IL-2 at 9.5 to 10 IU/ml and peptides at 9.5 to 10 ug/ml were added to cultured PBMC, around 1.9 million per well. The repertoire was sequenced with immunoSEQ multiplex PCR; TCRdb's copy has only in-frame clones and lacks some. The sample holds roughly 24,000 clones; 60% to 80% are singletons and the top ten take more than 5.5%.

The starting material was CD4+ T cells from PBMCs cultured with SARS-CoV-2 spike peptides, obtained after COVID-19 vaccination. This chain connects TRBV5-1 to TRBJ1-2; D might be TRBD1 (5 bases). The TCR sequence derives from a human donor who received a COVID-19 vaccine. Some clones in this sample may be carry-over from other donors' samples. In DNA, the CDR3 is TGCGCCAGCAGACAGGAAGAGAATAACTATGGCTACACCTTC. Residues: CASRQEENNYGYTF.